The rows below give T cell receptor beta chains drawn from one sample of a study of blood T cell repertoires in COVID-19. Produced via immunoSEQ multiplex PCR; TCRdb's table is partial and in-frame only. This sample has under 130,000 clones, with about 90% found just once. Specimen: peripheral blood. Receptor source: a human donor in a cohort sampled during active COVID-19. Each CDR3 is given with its conserved first and last residue. The D gene is left open where the match is weak. Expanded clones get a size class; other rows say once, few or many, or leave the size out.

TRBJ2-3,NA,TRBV28,NA,TGTGCCAGCAGTTTAGGGGGCGGTACTAGCACAGATACGCAGTATTTT,CASSLGGGTSTDTQYF
TRBJ2-2,NA,TRBV11-3,TRBD2,TGTGCCAGCAGCCGAGAGCGGGAGGACCGCACCGGGGAGCTGTTTTTT,CASSREREDRTGELFF
TRBJ1-1,once,TRBV5-4,NA,TGTGCCAGCAGGCTGACAGATATGAACACTGAAGCTTTCTTT,CASRLTDMNTEAFF
TRBJ2-2,NA,TRBV5-4,TRBD1,TGTGCCAGCAGCTACCTACCGGGACAGGGAGACACCGGGGAGCTGTTTTTT,CASSYLPGQGDTGELFF
TRBJ2-5,NA,TRBV2,TRBD2,TGTGCCAGCAGTGGGGGGACTAGCGGGGCCTACCAAGAGACCCAGTACTTC,CASSGGTSGAYQETQYF
TRBJ1-4,NA,TRBV19,NA,TGTGCCAGTAGTATCAGGTCGACGAATGAAAAACTGTTTTTT,CASSIRSTNEKLFF
TRBJ2-1,NA,TRBV27,NA,TGTGCCAGCAGTTTATTGGGTAAATCCTGGGGAGATGAGCAGTTCTTC,CASSLLGKSWGDEQFF
TRBJ2-7,NA,TRBV18,TRBD1,TGTGCCAGCTCACCACGAAGGGACAGGGGTATTGTAAAGCAGTACTTC,CASSPRRDRGIVKQYF
TRBJ2-3,once,TRBV4-1,NA,TGCGCCAGCAGCCCATATCCCCCAGGCACTAGCACAGATACGCAGTATTTT,CASSPYPPGTSTDTQYF
TRBJ2-1,NA,TRBV4-1,NA,TGCGCCAGCAGCCAATTACTAGTTAGAGAGCAGTTCTTC,CASSQLLVREQFF
TRBJ2-2,NA,TRBV28,TRBD2,TGTGCCAGCAGTTTGCTGACTAGCGGGAACACCGGGGAGCTGTTTTTT,CASSLLTSGNTGELFF
TRBJ2-5,NA,TRBV18,TRBD2,TGTGCCAGCTCACCAGGCGAAAGCGGGGGGGTCCGGGAGACCCAGTACTTC,CASSPGESGGVRETQYF
TRBJ2-7,NA,TRBV4-1,NA,TGCGCCAGCAGCCAGAATGCAGGGGCCGAGCAGTACTTC,CASSQNAGAEQYF
TRBJ2-6,NA,TRBV7-8,NA,TGTGCCAGCATCCTCATACAGGCACCCGTTTTGGACGCCAACGTCCTGACTTTC,CASILIQAPVLDANVLTF
TRBJ1-1,NA,TRBV6-5,NA,TGTGCCAGCATCCTCCGCGGGGGGGGAGGCACTGAAGCTTTCTTT,CASILRGGGGTEAFF
TRBJ1-1,NA,TRBV11-1,NA,TGTGCCAGTGTGGACCGCGACAGGTTGGGCACTGAAGCTTTCTTT,CASVDRDRLGTEAFF
TRBJ2-3,NA,TRBV7-9,TRBD1,TGTGCCAGCAGCCACCGGACAGGGGGGCGAGATACGCAGTATTTT,CASSHRTGGRDTQYF
TRBJ2-3,NA,TRBV18,TRBD2,TGTGCCAGCTCACCCCAAAATCTCCCTAGCGGGAGCACAGATACGCAGTATTTT,CASSPQNLPSGSTDTQYF
TRBJ1-6,NA,TRBV18,NA,TGTGCCAGCTCAGAACGCAGGGCCAAGGGTAATTCACCCCTCCACTTT,CASSERRAKGNSPLHF
TRBJ2-6,NA,TRBV5-3,NA,TGTGCCAGTAGACTGAGCTCTGGGGCCAACGTCCTGACTTTC,CASRLSSGANVLTF
TRBJ1-5,once,TRBV2,NA,TGTGCCAGCAGTCCCGAGACCGCAGGGGTCAGCAATCAGCCCCAGCATTTT,CASSPETAGVSNQPQHF
TRBJ1-1,NA,TRBV28,NA,TGTGCCACCACGTCACAGTTCCCTACTGAAGCTTTCTTT,CATTSQFPTEAFF
TRBJ2-7,many,TRBV5-6,NA,TGTGCCAGCAGCCATGACGGGTCCTACGAGCAGTACTTC,CASSHDGSYEQYF